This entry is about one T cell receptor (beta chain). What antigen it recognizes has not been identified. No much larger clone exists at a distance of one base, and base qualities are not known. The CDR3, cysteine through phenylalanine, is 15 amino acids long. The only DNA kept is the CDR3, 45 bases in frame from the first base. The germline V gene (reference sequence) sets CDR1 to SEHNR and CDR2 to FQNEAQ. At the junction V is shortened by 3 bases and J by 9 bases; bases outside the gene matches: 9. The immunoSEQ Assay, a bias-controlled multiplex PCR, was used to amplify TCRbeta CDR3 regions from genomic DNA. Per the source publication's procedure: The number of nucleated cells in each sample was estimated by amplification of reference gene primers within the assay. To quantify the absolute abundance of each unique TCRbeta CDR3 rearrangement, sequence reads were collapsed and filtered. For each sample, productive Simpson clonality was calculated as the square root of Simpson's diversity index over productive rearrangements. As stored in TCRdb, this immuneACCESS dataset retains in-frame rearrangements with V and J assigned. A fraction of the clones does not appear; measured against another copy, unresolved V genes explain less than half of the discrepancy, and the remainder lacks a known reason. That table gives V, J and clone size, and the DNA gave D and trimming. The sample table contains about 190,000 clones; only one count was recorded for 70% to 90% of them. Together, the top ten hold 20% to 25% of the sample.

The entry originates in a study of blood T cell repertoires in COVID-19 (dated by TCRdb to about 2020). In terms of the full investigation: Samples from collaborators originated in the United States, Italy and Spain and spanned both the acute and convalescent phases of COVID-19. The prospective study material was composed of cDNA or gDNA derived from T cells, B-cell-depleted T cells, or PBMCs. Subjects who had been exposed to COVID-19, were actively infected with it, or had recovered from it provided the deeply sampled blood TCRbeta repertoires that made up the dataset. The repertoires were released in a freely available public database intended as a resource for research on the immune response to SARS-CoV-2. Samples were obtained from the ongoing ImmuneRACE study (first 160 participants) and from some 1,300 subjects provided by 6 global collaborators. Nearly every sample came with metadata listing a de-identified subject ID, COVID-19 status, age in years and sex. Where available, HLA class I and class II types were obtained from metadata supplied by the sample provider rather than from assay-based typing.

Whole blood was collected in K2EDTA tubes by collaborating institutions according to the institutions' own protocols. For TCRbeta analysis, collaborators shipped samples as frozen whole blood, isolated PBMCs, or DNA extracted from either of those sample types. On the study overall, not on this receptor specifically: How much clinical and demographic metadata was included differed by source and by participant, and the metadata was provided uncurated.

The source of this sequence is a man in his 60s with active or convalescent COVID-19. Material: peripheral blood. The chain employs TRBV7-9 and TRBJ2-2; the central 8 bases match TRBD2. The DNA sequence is TGTGCCAGCAGCTTGGACTCAGCGGGGGTTTGGGAGCTGTTTTTT. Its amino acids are CASSLDSAGVWELFF.